Many counts were recorded for the clone carrying this T cell receptor beta chain. The antigen remains unidentified. The sample originates from a study of T cells in Graves' hyperthyroidism and ophthalmopathy. Whole-study findings and limits: Median prediction lead before ophthalmopathy onset was around 7 months with the model.

Each patient was aged 18 to 65 and had newly diagnosed hyperthyroidism of under 2 months' duration. Exclusion followed for patients with uncontrolled infection, other autoimmune disease, pregnancy or lactation. In making diagnoses, clinical symptoms, serum thyroxine and TRAb, thyroid ultrasound and orbital computed tomography were all used. Trimming at V came to 4 bases and at J to 6 bases, leaving 5 bases not matched to a gene. The CDR3 loop spans 14 amino acids. Per germline, CDR1 SNHLY and CDR2 FYNNEI. The TCR beta CDR3 regions underwent amplification using RNA transcripts as the source. The study used the HTBI primer set for a first-round RT-PCR of the TCR CDR3. TCRdb reanalysed the multiplex PCR reads using MiXCR and keeps one entry per CDR3 protein. The top ten hold approximately 8.7% of the sample, which has hundreds of thousands of distinct CDR3 sequences, about two fifths seen once.

The TCR sequence derives from a man aged 18 to 30 with Graves' hyperthyroidism. The rearrangement links TRBV2 to TRBJ2-7; 11 bases are shared with TRBD2. Sequencing input: blood. The CDR3 DNA reads TGTGCCAGCAGTGCGGGACTAGCGGCATCCGAGCAGTACTTC. This translates into CASSAGLAASEQYF.